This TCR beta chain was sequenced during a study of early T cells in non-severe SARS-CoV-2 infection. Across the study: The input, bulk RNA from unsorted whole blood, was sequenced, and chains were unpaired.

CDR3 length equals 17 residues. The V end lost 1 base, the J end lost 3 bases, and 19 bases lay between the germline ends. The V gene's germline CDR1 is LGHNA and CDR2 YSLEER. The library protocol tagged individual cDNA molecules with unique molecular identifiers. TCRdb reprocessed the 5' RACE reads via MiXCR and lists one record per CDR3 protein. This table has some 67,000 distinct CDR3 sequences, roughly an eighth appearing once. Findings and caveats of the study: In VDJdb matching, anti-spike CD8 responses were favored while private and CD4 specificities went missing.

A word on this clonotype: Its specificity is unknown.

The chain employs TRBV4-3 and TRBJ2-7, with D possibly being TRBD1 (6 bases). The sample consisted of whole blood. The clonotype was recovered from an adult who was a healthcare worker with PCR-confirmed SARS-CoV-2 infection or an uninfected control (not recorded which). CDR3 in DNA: TGCGCCAGCAGCCAAGCATACCAGGGACAAAGTCTCTACGAGCAGTACTTC. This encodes CASSQAYQGQSLYEQYF.